This TCR beta chain was observed in a study of CD8+CD57+ T cells in acquired aplastic anemia. CDR3 size: 14 residues. V lost 11 bases, J lost 4 bases, and 17 bases lay in between. Germline CDR1 is KGHDR and CDR2 is SFDVKD. CDR3 and TCR beta VDJ profiling relied on a genomic DNA template. One entry per CDR3 protein, called by TCRdb with MiXCR from the reads. Altogether more than 150,000 distinct CDR3 sequences are present, 48% being singletons, with the ten largest covering around 9.7%. Whoever was chosen for sequencing had shown CD8+CD57+ cell expansion by flow cytometry. This clonotype appeared a single time.

The chain combines TRBV24-1 with TRBJ2-1; no firm D call. Sequenced sample: sorted CD4+, CD8+, or CD8+CD57+ T cells (not recorded which) from PBMCs. The TCR comes from a human donor with aplastic anemia. CDR3 bases: TGTGCCAGCAGCTTGATCCCTGGATACAATGAGCAGTTCTTC. Translating it yields CASSLIPGYNEQFF.